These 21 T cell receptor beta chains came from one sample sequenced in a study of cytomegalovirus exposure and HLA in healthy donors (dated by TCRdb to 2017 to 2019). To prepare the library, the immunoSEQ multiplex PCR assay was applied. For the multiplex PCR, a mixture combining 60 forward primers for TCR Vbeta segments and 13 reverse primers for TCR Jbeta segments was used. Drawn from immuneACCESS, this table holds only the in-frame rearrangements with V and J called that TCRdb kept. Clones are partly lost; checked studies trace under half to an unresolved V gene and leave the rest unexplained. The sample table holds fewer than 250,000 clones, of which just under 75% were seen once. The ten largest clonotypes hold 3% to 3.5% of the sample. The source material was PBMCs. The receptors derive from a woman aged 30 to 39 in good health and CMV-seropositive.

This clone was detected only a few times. Written as DNA, the CDR3 is TGTGCCAGCGCGAAACAGGGGGCCTCCTATAATTCACCCCTCCACTTT. It encodes CASAKQGASYNSPLHF. The rearrangement links TRBV7-9 to TRBJ1-6; the match to TRBD1 covers 9 bases. With 8 bases clipped from V and 0 bases from J, the junction kept 5 bases outside the gene matches. This CDR3 spans 16 amino acids. Germline-derived CDR1 and CDR2 are SEHNR and FQNEAQ (reference sequence).

The chain's CDR3 is CASTIPGLADTQYF. The CDR3 nucleotides are TGTGCCAGCACCATTCCGGGACTAGCGGATACGCAGTATTTT. The chain links TRBV28 to TRBJ2-3; TRBD2 aligns across 10 bases. The V gene's germline CDR1 is MDHEN and CDR2 SYDVKM. The CDR3 consists of 14 residues. The junction had 7 bases not matched to a gene; V was cut back by 7 bases and J by 6 bases. The full variable domain, completed using reference TRBV28 and TRBJ2-3, is DVKVTQSSRYLVKRTGEKVFLECVQDMDHENMFWYRQDPGLGLRLIYFSYDVKMKEKGDIPEGYSVSREKKERFSLILESASTNQTSMYLCASTIPGLADTQYFGPGTRLTVL.

Here the CDR3 DNA reads TGTGCCAGCACTAGGGGTGGTGAGAACGAGCAGTACTTC. Its protein product is CASTRGGENEQYF. The chain employs TRBV6-5 and TRBJ2-7; D is possibly TRBD1 (5 bases). This CDR3 has 13 amino acids. Germline V gene sequence: CDR1 MNHEY, CDR2 SVGAGI. Trimming cost V 7 bases and J 5 bases, with 15 bases left between them.

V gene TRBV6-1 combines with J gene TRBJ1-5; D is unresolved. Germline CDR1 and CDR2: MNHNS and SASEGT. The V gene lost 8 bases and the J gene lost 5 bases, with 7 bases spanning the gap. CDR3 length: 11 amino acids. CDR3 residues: CASGLHQPQHF. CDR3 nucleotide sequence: TGTGCCAGCGGACTCCATCAGCCCCAGCATTTT.

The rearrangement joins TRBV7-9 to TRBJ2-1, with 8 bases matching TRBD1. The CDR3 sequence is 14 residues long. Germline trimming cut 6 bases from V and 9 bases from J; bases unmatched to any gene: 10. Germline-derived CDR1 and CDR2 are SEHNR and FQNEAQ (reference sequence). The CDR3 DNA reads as TGTGCCAGCAGTTCAGAAGGACAGGGTAGTGAGCAGTTCTTC. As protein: CASSSEGQGSEQFF.

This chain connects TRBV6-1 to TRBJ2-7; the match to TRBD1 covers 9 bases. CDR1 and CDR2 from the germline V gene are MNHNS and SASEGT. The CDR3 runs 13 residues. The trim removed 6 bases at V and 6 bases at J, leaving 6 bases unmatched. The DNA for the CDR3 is TGTGCCAGCAGGCGGGACAGGGAGGGCGAGCAGTACTTC. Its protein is CASRRDREGEQYF.

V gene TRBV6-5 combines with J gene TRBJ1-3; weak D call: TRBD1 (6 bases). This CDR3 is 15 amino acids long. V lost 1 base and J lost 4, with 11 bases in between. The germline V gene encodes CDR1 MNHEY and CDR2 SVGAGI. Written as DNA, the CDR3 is TGTGCCAGCAGTTACTGGCAGGGGAGCGGAAACACCATATATTTT. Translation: CASSYWQGSGNTIYF.

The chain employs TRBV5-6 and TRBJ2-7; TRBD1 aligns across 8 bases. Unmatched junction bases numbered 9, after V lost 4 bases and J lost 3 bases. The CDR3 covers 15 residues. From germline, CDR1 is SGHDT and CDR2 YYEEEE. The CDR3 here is CASSAWGRGLYEQYF. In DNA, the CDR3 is TGTGCCAGCAGCGCCTGGGGCAGGGGGCTCTACGAGCAGTACTTC.

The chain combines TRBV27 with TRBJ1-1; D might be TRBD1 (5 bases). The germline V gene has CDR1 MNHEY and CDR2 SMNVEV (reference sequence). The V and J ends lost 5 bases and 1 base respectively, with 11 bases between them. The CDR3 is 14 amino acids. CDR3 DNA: TGTGCCAGCAGTATACAAACAGGGAACACTGAAGCTTTCTTT. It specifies CASSIQTGNTEAFF.

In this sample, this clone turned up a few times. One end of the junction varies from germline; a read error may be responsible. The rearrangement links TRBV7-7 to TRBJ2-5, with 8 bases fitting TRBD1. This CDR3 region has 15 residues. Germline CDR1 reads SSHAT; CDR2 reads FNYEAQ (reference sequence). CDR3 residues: CASSFGRGRVETQYF. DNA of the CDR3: TGTGCTAGCAGCTTTGGCAGGGGGCGGGTGGAGACCCAGTACTTC.

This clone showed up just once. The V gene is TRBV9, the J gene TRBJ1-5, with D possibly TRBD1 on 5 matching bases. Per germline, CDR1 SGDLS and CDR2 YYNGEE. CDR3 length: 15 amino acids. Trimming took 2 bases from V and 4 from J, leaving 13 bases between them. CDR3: CASSVSPTENQPQHF. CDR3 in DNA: TGTGCCAGCAGCGTGTCCCCGACAGAGAATCAGCCCCAGCATTTT.

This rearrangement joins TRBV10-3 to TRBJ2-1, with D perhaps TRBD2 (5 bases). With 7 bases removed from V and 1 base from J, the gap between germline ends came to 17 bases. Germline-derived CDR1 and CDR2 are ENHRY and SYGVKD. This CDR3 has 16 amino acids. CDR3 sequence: CAIMSPEAQSYNEQFF. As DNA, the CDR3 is TGTGCCATCATGAGTCCGGAGGCCCAATCCTACAATGAGCAGTTCTTC.

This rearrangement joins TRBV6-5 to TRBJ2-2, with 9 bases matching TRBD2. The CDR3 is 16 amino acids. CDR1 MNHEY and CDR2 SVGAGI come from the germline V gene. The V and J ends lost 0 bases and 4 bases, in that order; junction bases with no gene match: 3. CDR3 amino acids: CASSYSTSGLTGELFF. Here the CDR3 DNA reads TGTGCCAGCAGTTACTCGACTAGCGGACTCACCGGGGAGCTGTTTTTT.

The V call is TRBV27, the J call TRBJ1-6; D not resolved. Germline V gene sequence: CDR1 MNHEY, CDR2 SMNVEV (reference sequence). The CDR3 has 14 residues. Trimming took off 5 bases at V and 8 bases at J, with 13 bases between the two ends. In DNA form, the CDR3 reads TGTGCCAGCAGTCTCCTACTGGACTATTCACCCCTCCACTTT. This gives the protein CASSLLLDYSPLHF.

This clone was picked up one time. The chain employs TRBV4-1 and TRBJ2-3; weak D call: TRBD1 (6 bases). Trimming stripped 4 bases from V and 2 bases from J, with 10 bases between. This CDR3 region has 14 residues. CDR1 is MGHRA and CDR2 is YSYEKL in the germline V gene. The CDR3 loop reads CASSLKGDTDTQYF. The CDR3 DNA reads TGCGCCAGCAGCCTGAAGGGGGACACAGATACGCAGTATTTT.

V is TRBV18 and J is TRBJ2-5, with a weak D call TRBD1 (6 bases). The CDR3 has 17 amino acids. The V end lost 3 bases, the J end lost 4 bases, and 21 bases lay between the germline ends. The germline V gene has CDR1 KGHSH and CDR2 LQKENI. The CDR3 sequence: CASSPQQGVGVGETQYF. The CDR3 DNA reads TGTGCCAGCTCACCTCAACAGGGAGTCGGGGTCGGAGAGACCCAGTACTTC.

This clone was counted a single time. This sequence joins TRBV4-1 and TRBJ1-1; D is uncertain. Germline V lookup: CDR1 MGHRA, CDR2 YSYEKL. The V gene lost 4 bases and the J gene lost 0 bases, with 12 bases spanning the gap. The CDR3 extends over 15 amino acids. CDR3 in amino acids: CASSPLADLNTEAFF. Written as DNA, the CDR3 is TGCGCCAGCAGCCCCCTGGCTGATTTGAACACTGAAGCTTTCTTT.

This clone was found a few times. The CDR3 sequence: CASSLAVSAESSEQYF. The CDR3 nucleotides read TGTGCCAGCAGCTTGGCCGTTAGCGCCGAGTCTTCCGAGCAGTACTTC. The chain combines TRBV5-6 with TRBJ2-7, with D perhaps TRBD2 (5 bases). V shed 0 bases and J shed 6 bases, with 19 bases lying between them. The CDR3 extends over 16 amino acids. CDR1 is SGHDT and CDR2 is YYEEEE in the germline V gene.

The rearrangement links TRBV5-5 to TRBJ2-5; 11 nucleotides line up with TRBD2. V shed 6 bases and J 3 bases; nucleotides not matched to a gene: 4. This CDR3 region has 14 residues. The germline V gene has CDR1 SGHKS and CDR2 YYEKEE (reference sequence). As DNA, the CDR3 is TGTGCCAGCAATCTGGGACTAGCGGAAGAGACCCAGTACTTC. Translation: CASNLGLAEETQYF.

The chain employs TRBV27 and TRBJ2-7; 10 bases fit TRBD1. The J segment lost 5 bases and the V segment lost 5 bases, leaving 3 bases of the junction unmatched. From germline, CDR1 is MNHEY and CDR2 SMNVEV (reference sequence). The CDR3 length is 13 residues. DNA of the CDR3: TGTGCCAGCAGTGCGACAGGGGGCCACGAGCAGTACTTC. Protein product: CASSATGGHEQYF.

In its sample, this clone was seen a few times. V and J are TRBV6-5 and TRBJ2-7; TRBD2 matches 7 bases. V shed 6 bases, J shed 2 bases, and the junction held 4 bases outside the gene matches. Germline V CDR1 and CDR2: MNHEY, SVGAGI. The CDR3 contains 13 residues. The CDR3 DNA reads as TGTGCCAGCAGGGAGCGGGGACCCTACGAGCAGTACTTC. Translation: CASRERGPYEQYF.